The subject of this entry is one T cell receptor (beta chain). The CDR3 spans 17 residues. Deletions cut 1 base from V and 0 bases from J, with 14 bases between. Germline loops: CDR1 SGHTA, CDR2 FQGTGA. Primers included in the PCR were 60 Vbeta and 13 Jbeta primers. Here immunoSEQ multiplex PCR was the method, and the copy in TCRdb shows in-frame clones only, minus some. Altogether roughly 100,000 clones are present, 75% to 90% being singletons, with the ten largest covering 3% to 4%. These data originate in a study of cytomegalovirus exposure and HLA in healthy donors. The J gene is TRBJ2-3, the V gene TRBV7-3; possibly TRBD1 for D (5 bases). The sequenced material came from PBMCs. The TCR comes from a young man in good health and CMV-seronegative. CDR3 loop: CASSLSHRTPSTDTQYF. The DNA of the CDR3 is TGTGCCAGCAGCTTAAGTCACAGGACGCCTAGCACAGATACGCAGTATTTT.